These 27 T cell receptor beta chains were all obtained from the same sample, sequenced in a study of tumor-infiltrating lymphocytes in primary liver carcinoma. Reverse transcription of roughly 0.5 ug total RNA with a constant-region primer produced TCR beta cDNA. Slightly modified ARM-PCR, run as three nested multiplex PCR rounds, produced the TCR beta libraries. The study ran its first two PCR rounds for roughly 10 cycles each, using TRBV1-TRBV30 forward primers and a C-beta reverse primer. TCRdb reanalysed the multiplex PCR reads using MiXCR and keeps one entry per CDR3 protein. The sample lists 50,000 to 60,000 distinct CDR3 sequences, approximately 80% occurring once. Both RNA and DNA were isolated together from around 20-30 mg of bulk tissue that had not been sorted. The sequencing input was liver tumor tissue from sampling region 5. Subset in this sample: tumor region T5, tumor centre. These receptors were taken from a man aged 40-49 years with primary liver carcinoma and hepatitis B virus infection.

A note on this clonotype: At one boundary the junction diverges from the germline segment, which might be a read error. The chain uses TRBV11-2 and TRBJ2-1, with 11 nucleotides matching TRBD2. CDR3 length equals 14 residues. Germline V lookup: CDR1 SGHAT, CDR2 FQNNGV. CDR3 in amino acids: CTSSQTSGTGVQFF. The CDR3 DNA sequence: TGTACCAGCAGCCAGACTAGCGGGACGGGTGTGCAGTTCTTC.

In regard to this clonotype: The conserved phenylalanine or tryptophan is not found at the CDR3 terminus, so this likely reflects a read error. The V and J genes are TRBV7-9 and TRBJ2-7; 8 bases agree with TRBD1. CDR3 length: 14 amino acids. The junction had 8 bases not matched to a gene; V was cut back by 5 bases and J by 5 bases. Germline CDR1 and CDR2: SEHNR and FQNEAQ (reference sequence). CDR3 nucleotides: TGTGCCAGCAGCCGCGGACAGGGTGAACACGAGCAGTACATC. It is translated as CASSRGQGEHEQYI.

On this clonotype: The CDR3 does not close with the conserved phenylalanine or tryptophan, likely indicating a read error. The DNA is omitted, as the CDR3 cannot be located on it reliably, and the CDR3 follows TCRdb's listing. V and J are TRBV5-6 and TRBJ1-1; the table's D call, TRBD1, has no DNA check behind it. The CDR3 adds up to 13 amino acids, both ends counted. Germline loops: CDR1 SGHDT, CDR2 YYEEEE. CDR3 in amino acids: CASSLGTGAEAFT.

Comments on this clonotype: Germline is not matched at one junction end, which may reflect a read error. The V and J genes are TRBV30 and TRBJ1-1; D remains ambiguous. Germline CDR1 reads GTSNPN; CDR2 reads SVGIG (reference sequence). CDR3 length: 15 residues. CDR3 amino acids: CAWSVVRTANSEAFF. For the CDR3, the DNA is TGTGCCTGGAGTGTAGTTAGGACTGCGAACAGTGAAGCTTTCTTT.

As to this clonotype: The junction differs from germline at one of its ends, possibly a read error. This rearrangement joins TRBV4-3 to TRBJ2-1; a weak D match, TRBD1 (5 bases). The CDR3 totals 16 residues. From germline, CDR1 is LGHNA and CDR2 YSLEER. CDR3 in DNA: TGCGCCAGGAGCCAATTCCCCCACCCGGCGGACAATGAGCGGTTCTTC. It codes for CARSQFPHPADNERFF.

A remark on this clonotype: The germline gene is not matched at one end of the junction; a read error may be the cause. The V gene is TRBV11-2, the J gene TRBJ2-3; 9 bases map to TRBD2. From germline, CDR1 is SGHAT and CDR2 FQNNGV. The length of the CDR3 is 18 residues. As DNA, the CDR3 is TGTACCAGCAGCGAGGCCCCGCAGAGACTAGCGGTCACAGATACGCAGTATTTT. Translating it yields CTSSEAPQRLAVTDTQYF. Drawing the rest from reference TRBV11-2 and TRBJ2-3, the complete variable domain is EAGVAQSPRYKIIEKRQSVAFWCNPISGHATLYWYQQILGQGPKLLIQFQNNGVVDDSQLPKDRFSAERLKGVDSTLKIQPAKLEDSAVYLCTSSEAPQRLAVTDTQYFGPGTRLTVL.

The gene calls are TRBV6-1 and TRBJ2-7; the D gene is possibly TRBD2 (5 bases). There are 14 residues in the CDR3. V dropped 4 bases and J dropped 1 base, with 11 bases sitting between them. CDR1 is MNHNS and CDR2 is SASEGT in the germline V gene. CDR3 sequence: CASSVQRGSYEQYF. The DNA of the CDR3 is TGTGCCAGCAGTGTACAACGGGGATCCTACGAGCAGTACTTC.

The DNA for the CDR3 is TGTGCCAACCGCTCGACTAGCGGGAGCGATACGCAGTATTTT. It yields the protein CANRSTSGSDTQYF. The chain is built from TRBV5-4 and TRBJ2-3; 12 bases fit TRBD2. This CDR3 is 14 amino acids long. With V trimmed by 9 bases and J by 6 bases, 8 bases remained unmatched. Germline V CDR1 and CDR2: SGHNT, YYREEE (reference sequence).

On this clonotype: Sequence at one end of the junction differs from germline and may be a read error. The chain has TRBV13 and TRBJ2-7, with D perhaps matching TRBD1 or TRBD2 (6 bases each). Germline CDR1 reads PRHDT; CDR2 reads FYEKMQ (reference sequence). CDR3 length: 15 residues. This CDR3 is CASSLGDEGGGEQYF. In DNA form, the CDR3 reads TGTGCCAGCAGCTTAGGGGATGAGGGGGGCGGCGAGCAATACTTC.

The chain is built from TRBV29-1 and TRBJ1-2; TRBD1 might be the D (6 bases). Germline assignment: CDR1 SQVTM and CDR2 ANQGSEA. Trimming cost V 5 bases and J 10 bases, with 14 bases left between them. This CDR3 is 11 amino acids long. The CDR3 sequence is CSVQGSNDYTF. Written as DNA, the CDR3 is TGCAGCGTTCAGGGGTCGAATGACTACACCTTC.

Turning to this clonotype: A junction boundary mismatches the germline segment, possibly from a read error. This sequence joins TRBV11-2 and TRBJ1-5, with a tentative D call TRBD1 (6 bases). In germline, CDR1 is SGHAT, CDR2 FQNNGV. The CDR3 loop spans 16 amino acids. The CDR3 DNA reads TGTGCCAGCAGCCTAAAAGGGGGACTGACTGATCAACCCCAGCATTTT. Protein: CASSLKGGLTDQPQHF.

As to this clonotype: Because it lacks the conserved phenylalanine or tryptophan at the end, this CDR3 is likely a read error. The chain recombines TRBV2 with TRBJ2-7, with 9 bases that match TRBD2. After removal of 5 bases from V and 8 bases from J, the junction contained 10 bases not matched to a gene. Germline CDR1 SNHLY, CDR2 FYNNEI. This CDR3 is built from 14 residues. CDR3 sequence (DNA): TGTGCCAGCAGTTTTAGCGGGAGAGGGAACAAGCAGTACTTG. It codes for CASSFSGRGNKQYL.

Turning to this clonotype: A much more abundant neighbour one base away suggests this may be a read error. V gene TRBV28 combines with J gene TRBJ1-4; 8 nucleotides match TRBD1. The CDR3 extends over 15 amino acids. The germline V gene encodes CDR1 MDHEN and CDR2 SYDVKM. CDR3 sequence (DNA): TGTGCCGGCAGTTTTGGGGACAGGCGAGGGGAAAAACTGTTTTTT. This sequence encodes CAGSFGDRRGEKLFF.

The rearrangement joins TRBV6-2 or TRBV6-3 to TRBJ2-3; D perhaps matches TRBD1 (5 bases). This CDR3 spans 15 amino acids. The germline gives CDR1 MNHEY, CDR2 SVGEGT. Trimming took 7 bases from V and 8 from J, leaving 22 bases between them. The CDR3: CASNRQRTLLGTQYF. The CDR3 DNA reads as TGTGCCAGCAATAGACAAAGGACACTTTTGGGTACGCAGTATTTT.

This clonotype is a singleton in its sample. An end of the junction differs from the germline gene, which may be a read error. The chain uses TRBV7-9 and TRBJ2-5; no reliable D call. The germline CDR1 and CDR2 sequences are SEHNR and FQNEAQ (reference sequence). The length of the CDR3 is 13 residues. The CDR3 reads CDSSLDSQETQYF. The CDR3 region has the DNA TGTGACAGCAGCTTAGACTCCCAAGAGACCCAGTACTTC.

This sequence joins TRBV7-9 and TRBJ2-1, with D perhaps matching TRBD1 (6 bases). Germline values: CDR1 SEHNR, CDR2 FQNEAQ (reference sequence). Trimming pared 5 bases from V and 0 bases from J, leaving 20 bases between. The CDR3 runs 18 residues. In nucleotides, the CDR3 is TGTGCCAGCAGCCCCGGGACCAGCAGGGGAAGCTCCTACAATGAGCAGTTCTTC. It yields the protein CASSPGTSRGSSYNEQFF.

On this clonotype itself: The junction does not match germline at one end; this may be a read error. The V call is TRBV5-4, the J call TRBJ2-2, with D possibly TRBD1 on 6 matching bases. The V gene's germline CDR1 is SGHNT and CDR2 YYREEE (reference sequence). CDR3 length: 14 residues. The CDR3, as DNA: TGTACCAGCAGGCCAGGGGCGAACACCGGGAAGCTGTCTTTT. This codes for CTSRPGANTGKLSF.

The chain carries TRBV6-2 or TRBV6-3 and TRBJ2-5, with a weak D call TRBD2 (5 bases). V dropped 4 bases and J dropped 9 bases, with 21 bases sitting between them. Germline CDR1 is MNHEY and CDR2 is SVGEGT. The CDR3 contains 15 residues. The CDR3 here is CASSWASGEMESQYF. The CDR3 DNA reads as TGTGCCAGCAGTTGGGCATCCGGGGAGATGGAGTCCCAGTACTTC.

The chain recombines TRBV11-1 with TRBJ2-1, with 7 nucleotides matching TRBD2. The tail of the sequence fits TRBJ2-7 better, so the J call may be wrong. Germline CDR1 is SGHAT and CDR2 is FQDESV (reference sequence). There are 16 residues in the CDR3. In DNA form, the CDR3 reads TGTGCCAGCAGCTTAAGCAGTGGACTAGGGGTTAATGAGCAGTACTTC. Its translation is CASSLSSGLGVNEQYF.

As to this clonotype: A read error may account for a junction end that differs from germline. The chain joins TRBV30 to TRBJ2-5, with D possibly TRBD1 on 6 matching bases. The CDR3 contains 13 residues. CDR1 and CDR2 (germline): GTSNPN, SVGIG (reference sequence). As DNA, the CDR3 is TGTGCTTGGAGTAAGAGATCAGGGGAGAGCCAGTACTTC. It codes for CAWSKRSGESQYF. The whole variable domain, remainder taken from reference TRBV30 and TRBJ2-5, is SQTIHQWPATLVQPVGSPLSLECTVEGTSNPNLYWYRQAAGRGLQLLFYSVGIGQISSEVPQNLSASRPQDRQFILSSKKLLLSDSGFYLCAWSKRSGESQYFGPGTRLLVL.

As concerns this clonotype: Given a much more abundant clone one base away, this may be a read error. The rearrangement links TRBV7-9 to TRBJ2-5; 7 bases align to TRBD1. The CDR3 contains 15 residues. Germline V gene sequence: CDR1 SEHNR, CDR2 FQNEAQ (reference sequence). DNA for the CDR3: TGTGCCAGCAGCTTAGCGACAGGGTGGCAAGAGACCCAGCACTTC. This translates into CASSLATGWQETQHF.

Points on this clonotype: At one end the junction does not follow the germline gene, possibly because of a read error. This chain connects TRBV14 to TRBJ1-1; no clear D. Germline CDR1 SGHDN, CDR2 FVKESK. This CDR3 comprises 15 residues. The CDR3 protein is CVSSPRPVVGTEAFF. The DNA of the CDR3 is TGTGTCAGCAGCCCCAGACCTGTGGTAGGCACTGAAGCTTTCTTT.

As regards this clonotype: Germline and junction disagree at one end, which may indicate a read error. The rearrangement uses TRBV11-1 and TRBJ2-1; 12 bases are shared with TRBD2. Germline V gene sequence: CDR1 SGHAT, CDR2 FQDESV (reference sequence). The CDR3 covers 18 residues. CDR3 protein: CTGSLRSLAGGSYNGQFF. The CDR3 DNA follows: TGTACCGGCAGCTTAAGATCCCTAGCGGGAGGGTCCTACAATGGGCAGTTCTTC.

Concerning this clonotype: The CDR3 end shows no conserved phenylalanine or tryptophan, and so a read error is likely. The J gene is TRBJ1-6, the V gene TRBV6-6, with 9 bases lining up with TRBD1. Germline V gene lookup returns CDR1 MNHNY and CDR2 SVGAGI (reference sequence). J was trimmed by 13 bases and V by 5 bases; bases with no gene match: 6. The CDR3 is made up of 13 amino acids. The CDR3 DNA is TGTGCCAGCAGTAGGACAGGGGTTTCGCCCCTCCACTTA. It codes for CASSRTGVSPLHL.

Details on this clonotype: Compared with germline, one end of the junction differs, possibly owing to a read error. V is TRBV11-1 and J is TRBJ2-4, with a weak D call TRBD2 (5 bases). This CDR3 contains 17 residues. Germline lookup yields CDR1 SGHAT and CDR2 FQDESV (reference sequence). The CDR3 region is CTSSSPGRGASKNIQYF. As DNA, the CDR3 is TGTACCAGCAGTTCTCCGGGTCGGGGAGCATCAAAAAACATTCAGTACTTC. The whole variable domain, remainder taken from reference TRBV11-1 and TRBJ2-4, is EAEVAQSPRYKITEKSQAVAFWCDPISGHATLYWYRQILGQGPELLVQFQDESVVDDSQLPKDRFSAERLKGVDSTLKIQPAELGDSAMYLCTSSSPGRGASKNIQYFGAGTRLSVL.

The V and J genes are TRBV30 and TRBJ2-6; D is unclear. Germline-derived CDR1 and CDR2 are GTSNPN and SVGIG (reference sequence). This CDR3 region has 12 residues. The CDR3, as DNA: TGTGCACCCCTCTCTGGGGCCAACGTCCTGACTTTC. Protein product: CAPLSGANVLTF.

In the case of this clonotype: Germline is not matched at one junction end, which may reflect a read error. The chain carries TRBV11-2 and TRBJ1-6; the D is unclear. This CDR3 contains 15 residues. CDR1 SGHAT and CDR2 FQNNGV come from the germline V gene. The CDR3 reads CACSYTLGGNSSLHF. The CDR3 DNA reads TGTGCCTGCAGCTATACCCTGGGAGGAAATTCATCCCTCCACTTT.